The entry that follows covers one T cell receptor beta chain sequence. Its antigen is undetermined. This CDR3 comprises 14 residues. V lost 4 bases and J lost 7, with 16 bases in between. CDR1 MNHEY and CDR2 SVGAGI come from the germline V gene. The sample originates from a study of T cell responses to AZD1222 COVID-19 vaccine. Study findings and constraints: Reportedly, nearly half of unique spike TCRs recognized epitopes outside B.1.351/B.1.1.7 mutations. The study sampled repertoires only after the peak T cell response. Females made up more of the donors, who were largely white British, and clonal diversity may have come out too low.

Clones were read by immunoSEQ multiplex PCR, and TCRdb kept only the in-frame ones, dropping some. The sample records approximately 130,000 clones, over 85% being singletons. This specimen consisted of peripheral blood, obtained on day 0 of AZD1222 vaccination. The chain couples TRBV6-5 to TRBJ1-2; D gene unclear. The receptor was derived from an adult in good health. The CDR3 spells CASSWNEDGSGYTF. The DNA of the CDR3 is TGTGCCAGCAGTTGGAATGAGGACGGAAGTGGCTACACCTTC.